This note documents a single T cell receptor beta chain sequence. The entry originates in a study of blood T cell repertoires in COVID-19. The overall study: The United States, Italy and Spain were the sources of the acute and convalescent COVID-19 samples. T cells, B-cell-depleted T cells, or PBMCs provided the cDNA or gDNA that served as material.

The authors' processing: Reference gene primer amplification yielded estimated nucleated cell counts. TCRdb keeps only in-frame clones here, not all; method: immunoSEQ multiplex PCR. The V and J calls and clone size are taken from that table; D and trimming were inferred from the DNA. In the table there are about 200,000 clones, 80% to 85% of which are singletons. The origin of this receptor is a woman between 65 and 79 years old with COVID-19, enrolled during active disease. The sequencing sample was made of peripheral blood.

In DNA form, the CDR3 reads TGCAGTGCTAGTGGGGACACAGGGTCGTCTAACTATGGCTACACCTTC. Amino acid sequence: CSASGDTGSSNYGYTF. The rearrangement joins TRBV20-1 to TRBJ1-2, with a weak D call TRBD1 (6 bases). The CDR3 loop spans 16 amino acids. V gave up 3 bases and J gave up 0 bases, with 17 bases separating them. CDR1 is DFQATT and CDR2 is SNEGSKA in the germline V gene (reference sequence).